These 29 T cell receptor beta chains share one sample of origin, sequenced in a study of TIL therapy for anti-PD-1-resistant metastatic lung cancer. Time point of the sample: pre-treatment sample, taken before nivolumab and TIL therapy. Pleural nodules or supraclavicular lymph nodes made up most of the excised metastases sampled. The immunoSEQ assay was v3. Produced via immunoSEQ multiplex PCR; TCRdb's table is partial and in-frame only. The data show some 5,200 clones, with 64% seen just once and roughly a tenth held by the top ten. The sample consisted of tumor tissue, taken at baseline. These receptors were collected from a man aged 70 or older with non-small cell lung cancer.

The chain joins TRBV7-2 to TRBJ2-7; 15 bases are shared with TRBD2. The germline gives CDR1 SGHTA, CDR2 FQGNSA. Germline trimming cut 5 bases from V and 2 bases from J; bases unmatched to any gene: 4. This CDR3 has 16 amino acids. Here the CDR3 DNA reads TGTGCCAGCAGCCGGGGACTAGCGGGAGGAACCTACGAGCAGTACTTC. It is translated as CASSRGLAGGTYEQYF.

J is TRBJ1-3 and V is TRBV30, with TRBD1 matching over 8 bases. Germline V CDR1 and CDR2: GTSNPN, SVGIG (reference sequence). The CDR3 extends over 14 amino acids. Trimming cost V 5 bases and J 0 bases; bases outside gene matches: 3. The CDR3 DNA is TGTGCCTGGGGGACAGGAACCTCTGGAAACACCATATATTTT. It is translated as CAWGTGTSGNTIYF.

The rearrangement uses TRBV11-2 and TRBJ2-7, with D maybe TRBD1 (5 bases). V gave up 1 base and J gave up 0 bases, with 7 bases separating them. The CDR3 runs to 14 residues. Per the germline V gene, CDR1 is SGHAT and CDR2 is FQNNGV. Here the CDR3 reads CASSLGGFSYEQYF. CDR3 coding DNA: TGTGCCAGCAGCTTAGGGGGCTTCTCCTACGAGCAGTACTTC.

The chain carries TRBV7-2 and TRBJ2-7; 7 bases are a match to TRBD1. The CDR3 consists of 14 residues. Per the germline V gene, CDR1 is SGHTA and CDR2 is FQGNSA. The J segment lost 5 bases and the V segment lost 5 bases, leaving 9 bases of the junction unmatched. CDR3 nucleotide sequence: TGTGCCAGCAGCCTACAACAGGGGTTGAACGAGCAGTACTTC. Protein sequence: CASSLQQGLNEQYF.

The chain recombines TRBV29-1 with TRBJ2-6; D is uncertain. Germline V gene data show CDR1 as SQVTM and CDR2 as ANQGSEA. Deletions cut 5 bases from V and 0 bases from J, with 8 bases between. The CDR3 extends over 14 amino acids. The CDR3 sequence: CSVSPSSGANVLTF. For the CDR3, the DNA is TGCAGCGTTAGCCCAAGCTCTGGGGCCAACGTCCTGACTTTC.

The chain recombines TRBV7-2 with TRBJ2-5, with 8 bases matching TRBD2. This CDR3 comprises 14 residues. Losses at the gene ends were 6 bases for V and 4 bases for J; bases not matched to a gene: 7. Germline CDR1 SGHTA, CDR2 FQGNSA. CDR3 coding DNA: TGTGCCAGCAGGAAACCCGCGGGAGGAGAGACCCAGTACTTC. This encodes CASRKPAGGETQYF.

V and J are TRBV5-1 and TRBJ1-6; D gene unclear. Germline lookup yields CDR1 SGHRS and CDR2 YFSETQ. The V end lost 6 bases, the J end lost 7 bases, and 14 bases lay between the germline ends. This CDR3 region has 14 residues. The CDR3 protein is CASTHPQPNSPLHF. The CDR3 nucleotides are TGCGCCAGCACCCACCCGCAGCCCAATTCACCCCTCCACTTT.

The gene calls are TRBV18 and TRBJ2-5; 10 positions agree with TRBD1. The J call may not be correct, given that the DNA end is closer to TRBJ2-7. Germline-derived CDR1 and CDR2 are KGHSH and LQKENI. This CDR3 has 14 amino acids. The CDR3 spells CASSTGQGSHEQYF. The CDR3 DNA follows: TGTGCCAGCTCAACGGGACAGGGGAGCCACGAGCAGTACTTC.

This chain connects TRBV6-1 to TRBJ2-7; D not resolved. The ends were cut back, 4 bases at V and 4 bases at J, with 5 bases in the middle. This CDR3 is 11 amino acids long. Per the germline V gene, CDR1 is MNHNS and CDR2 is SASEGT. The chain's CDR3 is CASSAAYEQYF. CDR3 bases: TGTGCCAGCAGTGCTGCGTACGAGCAGTACTTC.

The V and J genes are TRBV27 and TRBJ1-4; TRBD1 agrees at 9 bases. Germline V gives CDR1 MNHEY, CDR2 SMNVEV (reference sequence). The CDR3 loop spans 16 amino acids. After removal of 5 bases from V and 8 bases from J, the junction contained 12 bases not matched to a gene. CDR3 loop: CASSPIPGQGSEKLFF. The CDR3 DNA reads TGTGCCAGCAGTCCTATTCCGGGACAGGGCTCCGAAAAACTGTTTTTT. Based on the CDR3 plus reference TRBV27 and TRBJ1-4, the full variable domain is EAQVTQNPRYLITVTGKKLTVTCSQNMNHEYMSWYRQDPGLGLRQIYYSMNVEVTDKGDVPEGYKVSRKEKRNFPLILESPSPNQTSLYFCASSPIPGQGSEKLFFGSGTQLSVL.

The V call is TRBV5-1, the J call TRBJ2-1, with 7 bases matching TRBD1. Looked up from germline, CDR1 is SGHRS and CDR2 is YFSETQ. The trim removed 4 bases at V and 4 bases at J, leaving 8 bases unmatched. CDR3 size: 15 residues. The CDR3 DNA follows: TGCGCCAGCAGCATTAAGACAGGGTCGTACAATGAGCAGTTCTTC. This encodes CASSIKTGSYNEQFF. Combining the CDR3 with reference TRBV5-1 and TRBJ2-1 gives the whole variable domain KAGVTQTPRYLIKTRGQQVTLSCSPISGHRSVSWYQQTPGQGLQFLFEYFSETQRNKGNFPGRFSGRQFSNSRSEMNVSTLELGDSALYLCASSIKTGSYNEQFFGPGTRLTVL.

Here the CDR3 DNA reads TGCGCCAGCAGCCAAGATATGGCAGGGGCGCGTAATGAGCAGTTCTTC. Translated: CASSQDMAGARNEQFF. This sequence joins TRBV4-3 and TRBJ2-1; perhaps TRBD1 as D (6 bases). The CDR3 has 16 residues. With 0 bases removed from V and 7 bases from J, the gap between germline ends came to 16 bases. Germline assignment: CDR1 LGHNA and CDR2 YSLEER.

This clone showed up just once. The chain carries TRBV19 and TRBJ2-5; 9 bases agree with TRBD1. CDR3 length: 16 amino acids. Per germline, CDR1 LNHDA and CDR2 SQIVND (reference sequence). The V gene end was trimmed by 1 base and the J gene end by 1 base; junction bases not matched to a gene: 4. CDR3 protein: CASSIADRGGQETQYF. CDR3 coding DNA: TGTGCCAGTAGTATAGCGGACAGGGGTGGCCAAGAGACCCAGTACTTC.

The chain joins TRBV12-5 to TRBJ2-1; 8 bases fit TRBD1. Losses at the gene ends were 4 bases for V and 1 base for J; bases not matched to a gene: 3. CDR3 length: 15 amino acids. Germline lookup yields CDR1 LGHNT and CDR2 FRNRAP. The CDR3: CASGYGQGSYNEQFF. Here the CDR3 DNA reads TGTGCTAGTGGTTACGGACAGGGTTCCTACAATGAGCAGTTCTTC.

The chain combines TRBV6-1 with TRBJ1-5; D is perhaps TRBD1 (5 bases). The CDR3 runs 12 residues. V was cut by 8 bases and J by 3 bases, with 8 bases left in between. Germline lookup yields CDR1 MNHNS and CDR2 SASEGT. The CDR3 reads CASGGANQPQHF. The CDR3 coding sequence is TGTGCCAGCGGAGGGGCCAATCAGCCCCAGCATTTT.

The CDR3 loop reads CASMPEQRTGSGNTIYF. CDR3 nucleotides: TGTGCCAGCATGCCCGAACAACGAACCGGCTCTGGAAACACCATATATTTT. The chain is built from TRBV2 and TRBJ1-3; D ambiguous. The CDR3 runs 17 residues. Germline V gene sequence: CDR1 SNHLY, CDR2 FYNNEI. With 7 bases removed from V and 0 bases from J, the gap between germline ends came to 19 bases.

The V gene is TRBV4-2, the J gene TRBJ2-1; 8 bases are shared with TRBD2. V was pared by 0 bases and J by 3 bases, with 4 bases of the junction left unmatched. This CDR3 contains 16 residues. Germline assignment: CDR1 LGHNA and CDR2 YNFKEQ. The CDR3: CASSQEGSGGYNEQFF. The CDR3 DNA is TGTGCCAGCAGCCAAGAGGGGAGCGGGGGCTACAATGAGCAGTTCTTC.

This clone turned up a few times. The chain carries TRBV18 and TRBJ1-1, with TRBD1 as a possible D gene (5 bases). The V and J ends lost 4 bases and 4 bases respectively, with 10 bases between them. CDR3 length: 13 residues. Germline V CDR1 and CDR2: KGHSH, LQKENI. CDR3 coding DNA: TGTGCCAGCTCACAAGGGGACGGCACTGAAGCTTTCTTT. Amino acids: CASSQGDGTEAFF.

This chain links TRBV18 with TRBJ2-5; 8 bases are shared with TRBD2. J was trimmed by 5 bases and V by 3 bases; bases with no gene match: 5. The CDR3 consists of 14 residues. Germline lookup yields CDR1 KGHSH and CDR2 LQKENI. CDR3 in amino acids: CASSPGTREETQYF. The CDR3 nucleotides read TGTGCCAGCTCACCCGGGACTAGAGAGGAGACCCAGTACTTC.

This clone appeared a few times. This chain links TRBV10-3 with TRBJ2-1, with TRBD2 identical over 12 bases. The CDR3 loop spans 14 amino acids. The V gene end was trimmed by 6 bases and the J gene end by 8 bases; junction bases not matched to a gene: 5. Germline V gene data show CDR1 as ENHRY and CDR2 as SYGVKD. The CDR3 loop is CAIRLAGGSDEQFF. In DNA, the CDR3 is TGTGCCATCAGGCTAGCGGGAGGGAGCGATGAGCAGTTCTTC.

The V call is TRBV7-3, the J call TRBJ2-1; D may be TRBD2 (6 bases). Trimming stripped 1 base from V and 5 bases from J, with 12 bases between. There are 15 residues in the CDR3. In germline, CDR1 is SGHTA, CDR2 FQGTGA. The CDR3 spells CASSLRALADNEQFF. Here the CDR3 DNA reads TGTGCCAGCAGCTTAAGAGCGTTAGCGGACAATGAGCAGTTCTTC.

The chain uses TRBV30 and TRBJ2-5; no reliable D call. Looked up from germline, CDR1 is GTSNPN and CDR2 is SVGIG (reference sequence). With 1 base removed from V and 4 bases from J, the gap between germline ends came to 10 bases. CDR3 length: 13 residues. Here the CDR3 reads CAWSGGVRETQYF. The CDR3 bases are TGTGCCTGGAGTGGTGGGGTGCGAGAGACCCAGTACTTC.

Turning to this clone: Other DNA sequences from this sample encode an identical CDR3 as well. The CDR3 here is CASSSTSGSPYEQYF. CDR3 bases: TGTGCCAGCAGCTCGACTAGCGGGAGTCCCTACGAGCAGTACTTC. The chain employs TRBV5-6 and TRBJ2-7; 12 bases line up with TRBD2. CDR1 is SGHDT and CDR2 is YYEEEE in the germline V gene. This CDR3 has 15 amino acids. J lost 2 bases, V lost 3 bases, and 3 bases had no gene match.

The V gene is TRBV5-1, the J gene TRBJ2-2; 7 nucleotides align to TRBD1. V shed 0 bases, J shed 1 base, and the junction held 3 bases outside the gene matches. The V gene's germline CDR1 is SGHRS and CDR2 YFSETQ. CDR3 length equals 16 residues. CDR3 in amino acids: CASSLGDSLNTGELFF. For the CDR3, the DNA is TGCGCCAGCAGCTTGGGGGACAGCCTGAACACCGGGGAGCTGTTTTTT.

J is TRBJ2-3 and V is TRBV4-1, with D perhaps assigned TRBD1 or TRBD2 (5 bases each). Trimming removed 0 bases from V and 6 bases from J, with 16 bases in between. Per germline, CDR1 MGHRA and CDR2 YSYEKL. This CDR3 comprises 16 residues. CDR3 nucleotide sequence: TGCGCCAGCAGCCAAGAGCTCAGGGAGCCGGTCGATACGCAGTATTTT. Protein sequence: CASSQELREPVDTQYF.

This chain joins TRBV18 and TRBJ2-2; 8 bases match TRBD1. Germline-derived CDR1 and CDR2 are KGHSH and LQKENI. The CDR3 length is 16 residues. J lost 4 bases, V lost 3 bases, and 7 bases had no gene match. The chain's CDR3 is CASSPVGQGGTGELFF. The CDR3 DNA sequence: TGTGCCAGCTCACCTGTAGGACAGGGTGGCACCGGGGAGCTGTTTTTT.

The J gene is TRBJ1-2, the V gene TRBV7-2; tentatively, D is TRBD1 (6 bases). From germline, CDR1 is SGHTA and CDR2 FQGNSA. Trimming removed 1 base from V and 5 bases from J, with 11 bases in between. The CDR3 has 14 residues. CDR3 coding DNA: TGTGCCAGCAGCTTAGTTGGTCAGGGGTATGGCTACACCTTC. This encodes CASSLVGQGYGYTF. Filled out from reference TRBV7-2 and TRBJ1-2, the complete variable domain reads GAGVSQSPSNKVTEKGKDVELRCDPISGHTALYWYRQSLGQGLEFLIYFQGNSAPDKSGLPSDRFSAERTGGSVSTLTIQRTQQEDSAVYLCASSLVGQGYGYTFGSGTRLTVV.

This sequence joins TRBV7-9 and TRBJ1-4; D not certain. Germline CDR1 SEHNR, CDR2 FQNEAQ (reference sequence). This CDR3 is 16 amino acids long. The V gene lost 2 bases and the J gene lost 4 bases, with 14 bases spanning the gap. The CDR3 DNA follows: TGTGCCAGCAGCTTATCATCCCACGGAAATAATGAAAAACTGTTTTTT. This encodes CASSLSSHGNNEKLFF.

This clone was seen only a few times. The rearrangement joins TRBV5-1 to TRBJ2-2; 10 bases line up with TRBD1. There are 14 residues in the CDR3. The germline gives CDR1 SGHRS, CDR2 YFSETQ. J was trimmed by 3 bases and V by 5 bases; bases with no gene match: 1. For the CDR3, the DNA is TGCGCCAGCAGTGGACAGGGGGACACCGGGGAGCTGTTTTTT. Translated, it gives CASSGQGDTGELFF.